These 18 T cell receptor beta chains originate from one sample sequenced in a study of blood T cell repertoires in COVID-19 (dated by TCRdb to the early 2020s). Library preparation was by the immunoSEQ multiplex PCR assay. TCRdb holds this immuneACCESS table with in-frame rearrangements only. Some clones are missing; in checked studies, unresolved V genes explain under half, and the rest has no known cause. This sample is represented by 100,000 to 150,000 clones; approximately 85% of them were singletons. The ten largest make up 6.6% of the sample. Sequencing used peripheral blood. Every receptor here comes from a man at least 80 years old with active or convalescent COVID-19.

The chain has TRBV20-1 and TRBJ1-2; D possibly corresponds to TRBD1 (5 bases). Germline CDR1 DFQATT, CDR2 SNEGSKA (reference sequence). The CDR3 is 12 amino acids. Trimming removed 3 bases at V and 7 bases at J, with 12 bases between. CDR3 nucleotide sequence: TGCAGTGCTAGTGGGGCAGGATCTGGCTACACCTTC. Its protein is CSASGAGSGYTF.

This chain uses TRBV6-5 with TRBJ1-1; 9 bases are shared with TRBD1. CDR3 length: 13 residues. In germline, CDR1 is MNHEY, CDR2 SVGAGI. Losses at the gene ends were 7 bases for V and 4 bases for J; bases not matched to a gene: 4. The CDR3 sequence: CASTGTGTTEAFF. Here the CDR3 DNA reads TGTGCCAGCACCGGGACAGGGACCACTGAAGCTTTCTTT.

J is TRBJ1-2 and V is TRBV5-3; D is possibly TRBD1 (5 bases). TRBV5-3 is known as an ORF, though its function is uncertain. Trimming pared 4 bases from V and 0 bases from J, leaving 16 bases between. The CDR3 is made up of 16 amino acids. The CDR3 bases are TGTGCCAGAAGCAACTACCGGGACTTCGCTAACTATGGCTACACCTTC. Amino acids: CARSNYRDFANYGYTF.

The J gene is TRBJ1-1, the V gene TRBV18; weak D call: TRBD1 (5 bases). V shed 3 bases and J shed 10 bases, with 15 bases lying between them. Per the germline V gene, CDR1 is KGHSH and CDR2 is LQKENI. The CDR3 is made up of 13 amino acids. The CDR3 is CASSPRDLGVAFF. The CDR3 nucleotides read TGTGCCAGCTCACCCCGGGACTTAGGGGTAGCTTTCTTT.

The chain combines TRBV24-1 with TRBJ2-1; no definite D call. The germline gives CDR1 KGHDR, CDR2 SFDVKD. CDR3 length equals 13 residues. Trimming took off 5 bases at V and 10 bases at J, with 14 bases between the two ends. The chain's CDR3 is CATSAHLTEEQFF. The DNA of the CDR3 is TGTGCCACCAGTGCCCACCTTACAGAAGAGCAGTTCTTC.

In DNA, the CDR3 is TGCAGCGTTGAGTCAGGGGTTGGCTACACCTTC. This gives the protein CSVESGVGYTF. This rearrangement joins TRBV29-1 to TRBJ1-2, with TRBD1 as a possible D gene (6 bases). Germline CDR1 reads SQVTM; CDR2 reads ANQGSEA. With 3 bases removed from V and 7 bases from J, the gap between germline ends came to 9 bases. The CDR3 has 11 amino acids.

The genes are TRBV7-7 and TRBJ2-2; 8 nucleotides match TRBD2. Germline CDR1 SSHAT, CDR2 FNYEAQ (reference sequence). J lost 0 bases, V lost 5 bases, and 5 bases had no gene match. The CDR3 sequence is 16 residues long. In DNA, the CDR3 is TGTGCCAGCAGCCCCAGGACTAGCCCGAACACCGGGGAGCTGTTTTTT. Residues: CASSPRTSPNTGELFF.

J is TRBJ2-1 and V is TRBV10-1; TRBD2 is a possible D gene (5 bases). Trimming pared 4 bases from V and 5 bases from J, leaving 18 bases between. The length of the CDR3 is 16 residues. From germline, CDR1 is WNHNN and CDR2 SYGVQD (reference sequence). The DNA for the CDR3 is TGCGCCAGCAGTGGCCTAAGGAGGAAACCACACAATGAGCAGTTCTTC. This codes for CASSGLRRKPHNEQFF.

The chain employs TRBV6-4 and TRBJ1-2, with D possibly TRBD1 on 6 matching bases. Germline V gene lookup returns CDR1 MRHNA and CDR2 SNTAGT. CDR3 length: 13 residues. Trimming pared 3 bases from V and 7 bases from J, leaving 12 bases between. CDR3 sequence: CASSETGGLGYTF. Here the CDR3 DNA reads TGTGCCAGCAGTGAAACTGGGGGCCTTGGCTACACCTTC.

The V call is TRBV7-2, the J call TRBJ1-2, with 7 bases aligning to TRBD1. The length of the CDR3 is 15 residues. Germline CDR1 SGHTA, CDR2 FQGNSA. V gave up 1 base and J gave up 8 bases; unmatched junction bases: 10. CDR3 region: CASSLGDSGFRGYTF. The CDR3 DNA reads as TGTGCCAGCAGCTTAGGGGACAGTGGCTTTCGGGGCTACACCTTC.

This chain uses TRBV10-2 with TRBJ2-5; TRBD2 might be the D (6 bases). Germline lookup yields CDR1 WSHSY and CDR2 SAAADI. With 4 bases removed from V and 4 bases from J, the gap between germline ends came to 13 bases. The CDR3 is 14 amino acids. This CDR3 reads CASSVIGGGETQYF. The CDR3, as DNA: TGCGCCAGCAGTGTGATCGGGGGTGGAGAGACCCAGTACTTC.

The V and J genes are TRBV6-2 or TRBV6-3 and TRBJ1-1, with D possibly being TRBD1 (5 bases). This CDR3 has 11 amino acids. Looked up from germline, CDR1 is MNHEY and CDR2 is SVGEGT. Trimming took off 4 bases at V and 7 bases at J, with 7 bases between the two ends. In nucleotides, the CDR3 is TGTGCCAGCAGTTGGAGGGGTGAAGCTTTCTTT. Protein sequence: CASSWRGEAFF.

This chain links TRBV3-1 (or the pseudogene TRBV3-2) with TRBJ2-5, with D tentatively TRBD1 (5 bases). V was shortened by 4 bases and J by 2 bases, with 8 bases between the two germline ends. The CDR3 sequence is 13 residues long. Germline V gene data show CDR1 as LGHDT and CDR2 as YNNKEL (reference sequence). The chain's CDR3 is CASSRGRQETQYF. For the CDR3, the DNA is TGTGCCAGCAGCCGGGGCCGACAAGAGACCCAGTACTTC.

The chain recombines TRBV19 with TRBJ1-4; 7 bases are shared with TRBD1. CDR1 and CDR2 from the germline V gene are LNHDA and SQIVND (reference sequence). V trimming: 2 bases; J trimming: 3 bases; junction bases outside the gene matches: 3. The CDR3 consists of 15 residues. The CDR3 sequence is CASSIRQGPNEKLFF. As DNA, the CDR3 is TGTGCCAGTAGTATAAGACAGGGCCCTAATGAAAAACTGTTTTTT.

V gene TRBV5-1 combines with J gene TRBJ1-2, with a weak D call TRBD1 (6 bases). This CDR3 has 14 amino acids. Germline V gives CDR1 SGHRS, CDR2 YFSETQ. The V gene lost 4 bases and the J gene lost 6 bases, with 16 bases spanning the gap. The CDR3 spells CASSPGQLANGYTF. The CDR3 DNA reads TGCGCCAGCAGCCCCGGACAGTTGGCGAATGGCTACACCTTC.

The chain recombines TRBV3-1 (or the pseudogene TRBV3-2) with TRBJ1-4; maybe TRBD1 (6 bases). The germline V gene has CDR1 LGHDT and CDR2 YNNKEL (reference sequence). This CDR3 has 18 amino acids. Trimming took off 1 base at V and 2 bases at J, with 17 bases between the two ends. The CDR3 spells CASSQVWGRIGTNEKLFF. The DNA for the CDR3 is TGTGCCAGCAGCCAAGTATGGGGGCGGATTGGGACTAATGAAAAACTGTTTTTT.

This sequence joins TRBV9 and TRBJ2-2; the D gene is possibly TRBD2 (6 bases). The CDR3 sequence is 16 residues long. V lost 4 bases, J lost 6 bases, and 19 bases lay in between. Germline CDR1 is SGDLS and CDR2 is YYNGEE. CDR3 region: CASSSSLGGIPGELFF. DNA for the CDR3: TGTGCCAGCAGCTCCTCCCTGGGGGGAATCCCCGGGGAGCTGTTTTTT. Full variable domain (outside the CDR3, taken from reference TRBV9 and TRBJ2-2): DSGVTQTPKHLITATGQRVTLRCSPRSGDLSVYWYQQSLDQGLQFLIQYYNGEERAKGNILERFSAQQFPDLHSELNLSSLELGDSALYFCASSSSLGGIPGELFFGEGSRLTVL.

The chain links TRBV30 to TRBJ1-4; no reliable D call. The CDR3 is 11 amino acids. Looked up from germline, CDR1 is GTSNPN and CDR2 is SVGIG (reference sequence). V gave up 7 bases and J gave up 4 bases, with 7 bases separating them. CDR3 in DNA: TGTGCCTCTTACTTTAATGAAAAACTGTTTTTT. This translates into CASYFNEKLFF.